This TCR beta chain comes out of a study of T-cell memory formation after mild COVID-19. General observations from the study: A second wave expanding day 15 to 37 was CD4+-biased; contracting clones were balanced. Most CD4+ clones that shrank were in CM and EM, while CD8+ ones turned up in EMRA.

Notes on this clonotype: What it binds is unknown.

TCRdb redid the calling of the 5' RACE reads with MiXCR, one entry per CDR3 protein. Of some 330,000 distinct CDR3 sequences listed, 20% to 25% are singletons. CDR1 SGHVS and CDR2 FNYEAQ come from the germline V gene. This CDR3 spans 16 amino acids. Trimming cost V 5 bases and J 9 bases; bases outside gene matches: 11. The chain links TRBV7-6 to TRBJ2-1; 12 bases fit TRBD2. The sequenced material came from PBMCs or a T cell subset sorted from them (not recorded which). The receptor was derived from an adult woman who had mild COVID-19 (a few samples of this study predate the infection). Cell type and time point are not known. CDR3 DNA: TGTGCCAGCAGCCCCGAGACTAGCGGGGGAGGAGGTGAGCAGTTCTTC. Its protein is CASSPETSGGGGEQFF.